Listed below are T cell receptor beta chains from one sample, sequenced in a study of cytomegalovirus exposure and HLA in healthy donors. The table came from immunoSEQ multiplex PCR; TCRdb's copy has only in-frame clones and leaves some out. The table lists 90,000 to 120,000 clones, about 80% of them singletons. Sequenced sample: PBMCs. The receptors stem from a female donor in good health and CMV-seropositive. The CDR3 runs from the conserved cysteine through the conserved F or W. A D gene is named only where the DNA matches it firmly. Part of the rows lack a size; the others show once, few, many or a class for expanded clones.

D gene	V gene	J gene	clone size	CDR3 protein	CDR3 DNA
TRBD1	TRBV7-9	TRBJ2-1	NA	CASSYRGPSSYNEQFF	TGTGCCAGCAGCTACAGGGGGCCATCCTCCTACAATGAGCAGTTCTTC
TRBD1	TRBV7-2	TRBJ1-3	few	CASSFGQGYGNTIYF	TGTGCCAGCAGCTTCGGACAGGGATACGGAAACACCATATATTTT
TRBD1	TRBV29-1	TRBJ2-7	NA	CSGTRQGGYEQYF	TGCAGCGGGACTCGACAGGGCGGATACGAGCAGTACTTC
NA	TRBV7-9	TRBJ2-6	NA	CASSLEGRGSSGANVLTF	TGTGCCAGCAGCTTAGAGGGCAGGGGAAGCTCTGGGGCCAACGTCCTGACTTTC
NA	TRBV6-5	TRBJ1-3	NA	CASSYSSAISGNTIYF	TGTGCCAGCAGTTACTCGTCAGCGATCTCTGGAAACACCATATATTTT
TRBD2	TRBV15	TRBJ2-1	NA	CATSRASGGASHNEQFF	TGTGCCACCAGCAGGGCTAGCGGGGGGGCGTCCCACAATGAGCAGTTCTTC
NA	TRBV6-6	TRBJ2-2	few	CASNPRQGANTGELFF	TGTGCCAGCAACCCTCGCCAAGGGGCGAACACCGGGGAGCTGTTTTTT
TRBD1	TRBV6-1	TRBJ1-2	NA	CASSEAPTGGTF	TGTGCCAGCAGTGAAGCGCCGACAGGGGGCACCTTC
NA	TRBV19	TRBJ2-7	NA	CASSFLYTGYEQYF	TGTGCCAGTAGTTTTCTATACACGGGCTACGAGCAGTACTTC
NA	TRBV9	TRBJ1-3	NA	CASSVGADSSGNTIYF	TGTGCCAGCAGCGTAGGGGCAGACAGCTCTGGAAACACCATATATTTT
NA	TRBV7-9	TRBJ2-3	few	CASSPPGTTTDTQYF	TGTGCCAGCAGCCCCCCCGGGACAACCACAGATACGCAGTATTTT
NA	TRBV5-5	TRBJ1-1	NA	CASSLVLSAAFF	TGTGCCAGCAGCTTGGTCTTATCTGCGGCTTTCTTT
TRBD2	TRBV6-6	TRBJ2-2	NA	CASSSGLAGGELFF	TGTGCCAGCAGTTCGGGACTAGCGGGAGGGGAGCTGTTTTTT
TRBD1	TRBV19	TRBJ1-5	NA	CASSEGQGSNQPQHF	TGTGCCAGTAGTGAGGGACAGGGGAGCAATCAGCCCCAGCATTTT
TRBD1	TRBV19	TRBJ1-5	NA	CASSRTGLLNQPQHF	TGTGCCAGTAGTAGGACAGGGTTACTCAATCAGCCCCAGCATTTT